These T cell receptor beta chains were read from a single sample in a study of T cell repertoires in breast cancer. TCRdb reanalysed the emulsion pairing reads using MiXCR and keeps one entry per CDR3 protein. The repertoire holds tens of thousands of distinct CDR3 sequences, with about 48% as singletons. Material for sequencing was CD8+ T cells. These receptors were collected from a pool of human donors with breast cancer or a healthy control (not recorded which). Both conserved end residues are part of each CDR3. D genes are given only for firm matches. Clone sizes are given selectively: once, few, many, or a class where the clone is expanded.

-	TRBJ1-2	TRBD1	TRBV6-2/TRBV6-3	CASIEGAGGYTF	TGTGCCAGCATAGAGGGGGCCGGTGGCTACACCTTC
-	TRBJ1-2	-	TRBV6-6	CASSYDKITHGYTF	TGTGCCAGCAGTTACGACAAGATCACGCATGGCTACACCTTC
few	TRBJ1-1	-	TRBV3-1	CASSQGGGTEAFF	TGTGCCAGCAGCCAAGGCGGGGGCACTGAAGCTTTCTTT
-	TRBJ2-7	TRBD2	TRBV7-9	CASSFSAGSAEQYF	TGTGCCAGCAGCTTCTCAGCGGGGTCCGCCGAGCAGTACTTC
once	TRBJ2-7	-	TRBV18	CASSGETYEQYF	TGTGCCAGCTCAGGGGAAACCTACGAGCAGTACTTC
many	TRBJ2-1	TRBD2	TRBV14	CASSQRGLAVVDEQFF	TGTGCCAGCAGCCAACGGGGACTAGCGGTGGTAGATGAGCAGTTCTTC
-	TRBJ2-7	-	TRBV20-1	CNAAAFWGEQYF	TGCAATGCTGCCGCCTTCTGGGGCGAGCAGTACTTC
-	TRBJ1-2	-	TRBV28	CASSRTAENYGYTF	TGTGCCAGCAGCCGGACAGCTGAAAACTATGGCTACACCTTC
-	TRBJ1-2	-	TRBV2	CASTPQDPGASYGYTF	TGTGCCAGCACTCCACAGGACCCAGGGGCTAGCTATGGCTACACCTTC
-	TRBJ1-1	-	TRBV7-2	CASSDARAGSTEAFF	TGTGCCAGCAGCGACGCCCGGGCAGGGTCCACTGAAGCTTTCTTT
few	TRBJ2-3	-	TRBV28	CASSFGPRGADTQYF	TGTGCCAGCAGTTTTGGTCCCAGGGGTGCAGATACGCAGTATTTT
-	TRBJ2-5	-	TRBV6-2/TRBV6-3	CASSRRPGGQETQYF	TGTGCCAGCAGTCGCCGACCAGGCGGGCAAGAGACCCAGTACTTC
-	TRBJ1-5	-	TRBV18	CASSPMGAGNQPQHF	TGTGCCAGCTCACCAATGGGGGCAGGCAATCAGCCCCAGCATTTT
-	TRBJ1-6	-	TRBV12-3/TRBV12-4	CASSPDSSPLHF	TGTGCCAGCAGTCCTGACTCTTCACCCCTCCACTTT
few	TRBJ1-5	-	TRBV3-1	CASRSSLYSNQPQHF	TGTGCCAGCAGAAGTAGCCTGTATAGCAATCAGCCCCAGCATTTT
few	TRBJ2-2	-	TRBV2	CASSDKSVTGELFF	TGTGCCAGCAGTGACAAAAGTGTGACCGGGGAGCTGTTTTTT